These 8 T cell receptor beta chains were sequenced from one sample in a study of blood T cell repertoires in COVID-19. Produced via immunoSEQ multiplex PCR; TCRdb's table is partial and in-frame only. In the table there are 180,000 or so clones, 70% to 90% of which are singletons. Sequenced sample: peripheral blood. The receptor set was obtained from a person between 65 and 80 years old with COVID-19, enrolled during active disease.

V and J are TRBV5-1 and TRBJ1-2; 7 nucleotides agree with TRBD1. Germline V gene lookup returns CDR1 SGHRS and CDR2 YFSETQ. This CDR3 comprises 15 residues. J lost 4 bases, V lost 3 bases, and 9 bases had no gene match. The chain's CDR3 is CASSSQTGNAYGYTF. DNA of the CDR3: TGCGCCAGCAGCTCCCAGACAGGGAACGCCTATGGCTACACCTTC. The full variable domain, with the rest looked up from reference TRBV5-1 and TRBJ1-2, is KAGVTQTPRYLIKTRGQQVTLSCSPISGHRSVSWYQQTPGQGLQFLFEYFSETQRNKGNFPGRFSGRQFSNSRSEMNVSTLELGDSALYLCASSSQTGNAYGYTFGSGTRLTVV.

The V and J genes are TRBV6-5 and TRBJ2-1, with no clear D. Per germline, CDR1 MNHEY and CDR2 SVGAGI. Trimming cost V 3 bases and J 0 bases, with 12 bases left between them. CDR3 size: 16 residues. In DNA, the CDR3 is TGTGCCAGCAGTTATAGGCGGTTGAGCTCCTACAATGAGCAGTTCTTC. It specifies CASSYRRLSSYNEQFF.

The gene calls are TRBV7-2 and TRBJ1-1; the match to TRBD1 covers 7 bases. J gave up 13 bases and V 1 base, and 9 bases lay outside the gene matches. The germline CDR1 and CDR2 sequences are SGHTA and FQGNSA. There are 13 residues in the CDR3. CDR3 in DNA: TGTGCCAGCAGCTTAGGAACCCCAGGGGGACTTTTCTTT. It yields the protein CASSLGTPGGLFF.

V is TRBV5-1 and J is TRBJ2-1, with D perhaps matching TRBD2 (5 bases). Germline V gives CDR1 SGHRS, CDR2 YFSETQ. The length of the CDR3 is 14 residues. The V and J ends lost 4 bases and 4 bases respectively, with 12 bases between them. The CDR3 region is CASSPDGRYNEQFF. In DNA form, the CDR3 reads TGCGCCAGCAGCCCCGATGGGAGATACAATGAGCAGTTCTTC.

This clone was seen only a few times. The rearrangement links TRBV5-5 to TRBJ1-5; TRBD1 aligns across 7 bases. The ends lost 7 bases at V and 1 base at J; junction bases unmatched: 2. CDR3 length: 13 residues. Germline assignment: CDR1 SGHKS and CDR2 YYEKEE (reference sequence). CDR3 sequence: CASATGSNQPQHF. The DNA of the CDR3 is TGTGCCAGCGCGACAGGGAGCAATCAGCCCCAGCATTTT.

CDR3 loop: CASSRYRDRNYGYTF. DNA for the CDR3: TGTGCCAGTAGCCGCTACCGGGACAGAAACTATGGCTACACCTTC. This rearrangement joins TRBV19 to TRBJ1-2; 7 bases align to TRBD1. V lost 6 bases and J lost 2; bases outside the gene matches: 9. Germline V CDR1 and CDR2: LNHDA, SQIVND (reference sequence). CDR3 length: 15 amino acids.

This clone is a singleton in its sample. The V gene is TRBV7-2, the J gene TRBJ1-2; 7 positions agree with TRBD1. V dropped 4 bases and J dropped 4; count of bases not matched to a gene: 9. The CDR3 contains 15 residues. Germline assignment: CDR1 SGHTA and CDR2 FQGNSA. The chain's CDR3 is CASSSVSGTAYGYTF. CDR3 bases: TGTGCCAGCAGCTCAGTATCCGGGACAGCCTATGGCTACACCTTC.

The CDR3 bases are TGCGCCAGCAGCCTCCAAACAGGGGGACTGTTTTTT. Its translation is CASSLQTGGLFF. The gene calls are TRBV4-1 and TRBJ1-4, with TRBD1 matching over 8 bases. The CDR3 consists of 12 residues. Germline CDR1 and CDR2: MGHRA and YSYEKL. V dropped 4 bases and J dropped 13; count of bases not matched to a gene: 5.